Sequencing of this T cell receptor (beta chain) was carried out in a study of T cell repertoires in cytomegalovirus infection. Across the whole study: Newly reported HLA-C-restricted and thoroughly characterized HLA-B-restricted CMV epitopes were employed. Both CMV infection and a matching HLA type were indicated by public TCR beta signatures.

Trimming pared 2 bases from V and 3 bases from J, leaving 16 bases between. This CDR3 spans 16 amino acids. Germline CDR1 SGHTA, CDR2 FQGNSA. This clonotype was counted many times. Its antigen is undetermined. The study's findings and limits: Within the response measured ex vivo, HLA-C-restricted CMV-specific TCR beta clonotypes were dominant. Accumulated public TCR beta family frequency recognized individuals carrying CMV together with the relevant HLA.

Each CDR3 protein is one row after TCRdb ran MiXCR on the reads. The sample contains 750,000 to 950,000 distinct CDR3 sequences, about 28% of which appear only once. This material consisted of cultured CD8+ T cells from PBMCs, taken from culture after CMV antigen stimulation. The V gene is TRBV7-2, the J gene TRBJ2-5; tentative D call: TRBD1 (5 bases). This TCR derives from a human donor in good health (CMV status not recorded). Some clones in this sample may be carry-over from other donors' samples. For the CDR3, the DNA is TGTGCCAGCAGCTTATCAACAGGTGGAGAGGAAGAGACCCAGTACTTC. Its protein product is CASSLSTGGEEETQYF.